A single T cell receptor beta chain is shown here with its context. This CDR3 is 15 amino acids long. These data come from a study of response to subunit inactivated influenza vaccine. TCRdb fed the RT-PCR reads into MiXCR, producing one record per CDR3 protein. The sample shows roughly 570,000 distinct CDR3 sequences, 10% to 15% of them seen only once. The TCR sequence derives from a man aged 50 to 59 who received an inactivated influenza vaccine. This material consisted of PBMCs from blood, taken more than 35 days after vaccination. The chain uses TRBV8-2 and TRBJ2-1; the table's D call, TRBD1, was not checked against the DNA. TRBV8-2 is an annotated pseudogene. CDR3 coding DNA: TGTGCCATGGGACCCGGGCTCAGCTCCTACAATGAGCAGTTCTTC. It encodes CAMGPGLSSYNEQFF.